What follows are 20 T cell receptor beta chains derived from one specimen sequenced in a study of cytomegalovirus exposure and HLA in healthy donors. Vbeta (60) and Jbeta (13) primers were used in the PCR. Method: immunoSEQ multiplex PCR; TCRdb's copy keeps in-frame clones and lacks some. The sample totals 50,000 to 70,000 clones. Sequencing used PBMCs. All receptors derive from a woman aged 18-30 years in good health and CMV-seronegative.

V usage is TRBV5-1 and J usage is TRBJ1-6; 8 bases are shared with TRBD1. The CDR3 runs 14 residues. Germline V gene sequence: CDR1 SGHRS, CDR2 YFSETQ. V lost 0 bases to trimming and J lost 7 bases; unmatched junction nucleotides: 0. In DNA form, the CDR3 reads TGCGCCAGCAGCTTGGGGACAGGGAATTCACCCCTCCACTTT. It translates to CASSLGTGNSPLHF.

This rearrangement joins TRBV11-3 to TRBJ2-2; D not resolved. Per germline, CDR1 SGHNT and CDR2 YENEEA. CDR3 length equals 14 residues. The ends were cut back, 4 bases at V and 3 bases at J, with 9 bases in the middle. The CDR3 region has the DNA TGTGCCAGCAGCTACTATGGTGACACCGGGGAGCTGTTTTTT. Translation gives CASSYYGDTGELFF.

This sequence joins TRBV5-1 and TRBJ2-7; weak D call: TRBD2 (5 bases). This CDR3 spans 16 amino acids. The V end was cut by 0 bases, the J end by 4 bases, with 17 bases between. CDR1 and CDR2 from the germline V gene are SGHRS and YFSETQ. CDR3 sequence reads: CASSLGSGGPAYEQYF. As DNA, the CDR3 is TGCGCCAGCAGCTTGGGGTCTGGCGGGCCCGCGTACGAGCAGTACTTC.

The chain recombines TRBV19 with TRBJ2-5; no definite D call. Gene TRBJ2-7 matches the end of the DNA better, so the J call may be wrong. The CDR3 covers 15 residues. The germline gives CDR1 LNHDA, CDR2 SQIVND (reference sequence). CDR3 sequence: CASSITSLTSYEQYF. In nucleotides, the CDR3 is TGTGCCAGTAGTATTACCTCGCTGACTTCCTACGAGCAGTACTTC.

The V call is TRBV4-1, the J call TRBJ1-2; maybe TRBD1 (6 bases). The CDR3 length is 16 residues. The germline gives CDR1 MGHRA, CDR2 YSYEKL. V lost 0 bases, J lost 6 bases, and 17 bases lay in between. Here the CDR3 reads CASSQDRGYGFDGYTF. CDR3 nucleotide sequence: TGCGCCAGCAGCCAAGATAGGGGGTATGGGTTTGATGGCTACACCTTC.

The CDR3 protein is CATKPGQFDSPLHF. CDR3 DNA sequence: TGTGCCACCAAACCGGGACAGTTTGATTCACCCCTCCACTTT. V and J are TRBV6-5 and TRBJ1-6; TRBD1 matches 7 bases. This CDR3 region has 14 residues. Germline-derived CDR1 and CDR2 are MNHEY and SVGAGI. The ends lost 10 bases at V and 8 bases at J; junction bases unmatched: 11.

CDR3 region: CASSEWEDTEAFF. CDR3 nucleotides: TGCGCCAGCAGTGAATGGGAGGACACTGAAGCTTTCTTT. V and J are TRBV10-1 and TRBJ1-1; D is ambiguous. Germline CDR1 reads WNHNN; CDR2 reads SYGVQD (reference sequence). The CDR3 totals 13 residues. Between the trimmed V and J ends, which lost 3 bases and 3 bases, there was a span of 8 bases.

The chain couples TRBV19 to TRBJ2-7; 9 nucleotides agree with TRBD1. Germline V gene sequence: CDR1 LNHDA, CDR2 SQIVND (reference sequence). With 2 bases clipped from V and 3 bases from J, the junction kept 8 bases outside the gene matches. The CDR3 contains 16 residues. CDR3 DNA sequence: TGTGCCAGTAGTATATGGAGCGGACAGGGGAACTACGAGCAGTACTTC. Amino acid sequence: CASSIWSGQGNYEQYF.

V is TRBV18 and J is TRBJ2-3; TRBD2 matches 7 bases. After removal of 4 bases from V and 6 bases from J, the junction contained 10 bases not matched to a gene. This CDR3 has 15 residues. Germline CDR1 is KGHSH and CDR2 is LQKENI. Here the CDR3 DNA reads TGTGCCAGCTCACTCGCCGCAGGGAGGGTTGATACGCAGTATTTT. It specifies CASSLAAGRVDTQYF.

This chain links TRBV19 with TRBJ2-1, with 11 bases matching TRBD2. The germline V gene encodes CDR1 LNHDA and CDR2 SQIVND (reference sequence). Trimming at V came to 4 bases and at J to 3 bases, leaving 8 bases not matched to a gene. The length of the CDR3 is 17 residues. CDR3 in DNA: TGTGCCAGTAGTACTATAGCGGGAGGGTCGGGCTACAATGAGCAGTTCTTC. This codes for CASSTIAGGSGYNEQFF.

V gene TRBV29-1 combines with J gene TRBJ2-7, with TRBD2 identical over 11 bases. With 6 bases clipped from V and 1 base from J, the junction kept 8 bases outside the gene matches. From germline, CDR1 is SQVTM and CDR2 ANQGSEA. This CDR3 is 15 amino acids long. The CDR3 here is CSVARLAGSSYEQYF. The CDR3 DNA reads TGCAGCGTCGCCCGACTAGCGGGGTCTTCCTACGAGCAGTACTTC.

V is TRBV11-2 and J is TRBJ2-1; 8 nucleotides agree with TRBD2. The ends lost 3 bases at V and 6 bases at J; junction bases unmatched: 7. The CDR3 runs to 15 residues. Germline V gives CDR1 SGHAT, CDR2 FQNNGV. Here the CDR3 DNA reads TGTGCCAGCAGCTTCCCAGCGGGAGTCCCCAATGAGCAGTTCTTC. As protein: CASSFPAGVPNEQFF. The whole variable domain, remainder taken from reference TRBV11-2 and TRBJ2-1, is EAGVAQSPRYKIIEKRQSVAFWCNPISGHATLYWYQQILGQGPKLLIQFQNNGVVDDSQLPKDRFSAERLKGVDSTLKIQPAKLEDSAVYLCASSFPAGVPNEQFFGPGTRLTVL.

This sequence joins TRBV4-1 and TRBJ2-1; TRBD1 is a possible D gene (5 bases). The V and J ends lost 1 base and 5 bases respectively, with 12 bases between them. The germline gives CDR1 MGHRA, CDR2 YSYEKL. The CDR3 loop spans 15 amino acids. This CDR3 is CASSQVGDLDNEQFF. CDR3 nucleotides: TGCGCCAGCAGCCAAGTAGGGGATCTAGACAATGAGCAGTTCTTC.

This chain connects TRBV30 to TRBJ2-1, with D tentatively TRBD1 (5 bases). Germline values: CDR1 GTSNPN, CDR2 SVGIG (reference sequence). This CDR3 comprises 13 residues. Trimming pared 1 base from V and 7 bases from J, leaving 11 bases between. CDR3 region: CAWSGSRGNEQFF. CDR3 DNA: TGTGCCTGGAGTGGTTCTAGGGGTAATGAGCAGTTCTTC.

The CDR3 is CASTKSVRGCEQYF. The CDR3 DNA sequence: TGTGCCAGCACCAAGTCCGTGCGGGGGTGCGAGCAGTACTTC. The V gene is TRBV6-1, the J gene TRBJ2-7, with 7 nucleotides matching TRBD2. Germline V lookup: CDR1 MNHNS, CDR2 SASEGT. The CDR3 sequence is 14 residues long. V dropped 7 bases and J dropped 6; count of bases not matched to a gene: 12.

The rearrangement joins TRBV6-1 to TRBJ1-5, with D unresolved. CDR3 length equals 13 residues. The germline gives CDR1 MNHNS, CDR2 SASEGT. Deletions cut 6 bases from V and 7 bases from J, with 13 bases between. CDR3 region: CASRAGASQPQHF. For the CDR3, the DNA is TGTGCCAGCAGGGCGGGAGCCAGCCAGCCCCAGCATTTT.

The chain couples TRBV5-1 to TRBJ2-3, with TRBD2 matching 7 bases. Looked up from germline, CDR1 is SGHRS and CDR2 is YFSETQ. V dropped 4 bases and J dropped 0; count of bases not matched to a gene: 5. The CDR3 has 15 residues. The CDR3 DNA reads as TGCGCCAGCAGCATCGCTAGCGGTAGCACAGATACGCAGTATTTT. This encodes CASSIASGSTDTQYF.

V is TRBV4-2 and J is TRBJ2-7; 7 bases align to TRBD2. The V gene end was trimmed by 4 bases and the J gene end by 9 bases; junction bases not matched to a gene: 3. Germline values: CDR1 LGHNA, CDR2 YNFKEQ. There are 11 residues in the CDR3. CDR3 protein: CASSRGGLQYF. CDR3 bases: TGTGCCAGCAGCCGGGGGGGTTTGCAGTACTTC.

J is TRBJ1-2 and V is TRBV28; D not certain. The CDR3 contains 14 residues. CDR1 is MDHEN, CDR2 SYDVKM, per germline. Trimming left V 1 base short and J 2 bases short, with 8 bases between. CDR3 in DNA: TGTGCCAGCAGTTTATTTAACAGAAACTATGGCTACACCTTC. Protein sequence: CASSLFNRNYGYTF.

V gene TRBV6-5 combines with J gene TRBJ2-3; possibly TRBD1 for D (6 bases). The CDR3 length is 13 residues. From germline, CDR1 is MNHEY and CDR2 SVGAGI. V lost 6 bases, J lost 1 base, and 8 bases lay in between. In DNA form, the CDR3 reads TGTGCCAGCAGCTCAGGGGGCACAGATACGCAGTATTTT. Residues: CASSSGGTDTQYF.